Described below is a single T cell receptor (beta chain) sequence and its context. What it recognizes is unknown. The protocol was immunoSEQ multiplex PCR, while the TCRdb copy is restricted to in-frame clones and leaves out a portion. The repertoire holds 95,000 to 150,000 clones, with about nine tenths as singletons. The sample comes from a study of T cell responses to AZD1222 COVID-19 vaccine. The study's findings and limits: Seropositive status at baseline applied to only five or six AZD1222 recipients. Once two AZD1222 doses were given, Spike-specific TCR breadth and depth went up. With dominance at 160-218 and 743-854, vaccine-associated CD4 TCRs spanned spike. Per reports, nearly half of all spike-specific TCRs target regions that are unmutated in variants.

CDR1 and CDR2 (germline): LNHDA, SQIVND (reference sequence). This CDR3 region has 14 residues. The germline V and J ends were trimmed by 3 bases and 7 bases, with 15 bases remaining between them. The clonotype originates from an adult in good health. The sequences come from peripheral blood, collected on day 0 of AZD1222 vaccination. V usage is TRBV19 and J usage is TRBJ1-2; TRBD1 might be the D (5 bases). The CDR3 region is CASSIPSQGRGYTF. For the CDR3, the DNA is TGTGCCAGTAGTATCCCCTCGCAGGGACGTGGCTACACCTTC.